One and the same sample provided the 17 T cell receptor beta chains below, sequenced in a study of OX40 agonist ivuxolimab in advanced cancers. Clones were read by immunoSEQ multiplex PCR, and TCRdb kept only the in-frame ones, dropping some. The sample lists tens of thousands of clones; 85% were seen once. The material sequenced was CD4+ or CD8+ T cells sorted from blood, taken in a trial of the OX40 agonist ivuxolimab. The receptor set was obtained from an adult with an advanced solid tumor such as melanoma, head and neck, liver or kidney cancer.

This clone has ten or more counts. V is TRBV7-9 and J is TRBJ1-3; tentatively, D is TRBD1 (6 bases). Trimming took 3 bases from V and 5 from J, leaving 14 bases between them. The CDR3 totals 15 residues. Per germline, CDR1 SEHNR and CDR2 FQNEAQ (reference sequence). CDR3 bases: TGTGCCAGCAGCTTTTCGGGGGGGGCTAGAAACACCATATATTTT. Its protein product is CASSFSGGARNTIYF.

This clone ranks as medium-sized. This chain links TRBV7-9 with TRBJ1-1; D perhaps matches TRBD1 (5 bases). This CDR3 is 15 amino acids long. Germline CDR1 and CDR2: SEHNR and FQNEAQ (reference sequence). V gave up 2 bases and J gave up 1 base, with 11 bases separating them. The CDR3 sequence is CASSLRAGRNTEAFF. CDR3 in DNA: TGTGCCAGCAGCTTAAGGGCAGGGAGGAACACTGAAGCTTTCTTT. Looking up the rest from reference TRBV7-9 and TRBJ1-1 gives the full variable domain: DTGVSQNPRHKITKRGQNVTFRCDPISEHNRLYWYRQTLGQGPEFLTYFQNEAQLEKSRLLSDRFSAERPKGSFSTLEIQRTEQGDSAMYLCASSLRAGRNTEAFFGQGTRLTVV.

The V and J genes are TRBV19 and TRBJ2-7; unclear D gene. Germline CDR1 reads LNHDA; CDR2 reads SQIVND (reference sequence). Trimming removed 4 bases at V and 3 bases at J, with 10 bases between. This CDR3 is 13 amino acids long. CDR3: CASSTETYYEQYF. The CDR3 coding sequence is TGTGCCAGTAGTACGGAAACTTACTACGAGCAGTACTTC.

The CDR3 sequence is CASSSTDRGQDTQYF. The CDR3 DNA is TGTGCCAGCAGCTCCACGGACAGGGGGCAAGATACGCAGTATTTT. This chain uses TRBV7-3 with TRBJ2-3, with 11 bases fitting TRBD1. Trimming took 4 bases from V and 5 from J; bases not matched to a gene: 5. This CDR3 has 15 residues. CDR1 and CDR2 from the germline V gene are SGHTA and FQGTGA.

The chain employs TRBV27 and TRBJ1-6; TRBD1 matches at 7 bases. The CDR3 length is 15 residues. The J segment lost 4 bases and the V segment lost 5 bases, leaving 5 bases of the junction unmatched. Germline values: CDR1 MNHEY, CDR2 SMNVEV (reference sequence). The CDR3 bases are TGTGCCAGCAGTCTAGGGGGCTCATATAATTCACCCCTCCACTTT. This gives the protein CASSLGGSYNSPLHF.

The rearrangement joins TRBV29-1 to TRBJ1-2; D call uncertain. Germline V gene lookup returns CDR1 SQVTM and CDR2 ANQGSEA. The V end lost 8 bases, the J end lost 5 bases, and 12 bases lay between the germline ends. The CDR3 spans 11 residues. The CDR3 here is CSLRKEYGYTF. The CDR3 nucleotides are TGCAGCTTACGAAAGGAGTATGGCTACACCTTC.

The V gene is TRBV2, the J gene TRBJ2-1, with D hard to call. The germline gives CDR1 SNHLY, CDR2 FYNNEI. The CDR3 is 17 residues long. V lost 2 bases and J lost 4, with 18 bases in between. In nucleotides, the CDR3 is TGTGCCAGCAGTGAAACGAGTCAAGCGCAAACTTACAATGAGCAGTTCTTC. It is translated as CASSETSQAQTYNEQFF.

V gene TRBV6-1 combines with J gene TRBJ2-7, with unresolved D. CDR1 MNHNS and CDR2 SASEGT come from the germline V gene. V dropped 5 bases and J dropped 5 bases, with 10 bases sitting between them. The CDR3 length is 12 residues. CDR3 in amino acids: CASSPTWDEQYF. CDR3 DNA sequence: TGTGCCAGCAGTCCTACATGGGACGAGCAGTACTTC.

The rearrangement uses TRBV7-3 and TRBJ2-1, with a possible D match to TRBD2 (5 bases). V lost 5 bases and J lost 3, with 11 bases in between. This CDR3 comprises 14 residues. Per germline, CDR1 SGHTA and CDR2 FQGTGA. In nucleotides, the CDR3 is TGTGCCAGCAGCCCGCTACTAGGCTACAATGAGCAGTTCTTC. Translating it yields CASSPLLGYNEQFF.

The gene calls are TRBV2 and TRBJ2-1; the match to TRBD1 covers 8 bases. The CDR3 totals 15 residues. Germline-derived CDR1 and CDR2 are SNHLY and FYNNEI. V was clipped by 1 base and J by 8 bases; unmatched bases: 7. The CDR3 DNA is TGTGCCAGCAGTGAAGGGACAGGGTCAGCCGATGAGCAGTTCTTC. Its protein product is CASSEGTGSADEQFF.

V gene TRBV7-6 combines with J gene TRBJ2-5; TRBD1 is a possible D gene (6 bases). V shed 5 bases and J shed 4 bases, with 17 bases lying between them. This CDR3 is 15 amino acids long. Germline assignment: CDR1 SGHVS and CDR2 FNYEAQ. CDR3 sequence: CASSTNPGVRETQYF. CDR3 sequence (DNA): TGTGCCAGCAGCACCAATCCAGGGGTTCGAGAGACCCAGTACTTC.

The V call is TRBV28, the J call TRBJ2-7, with 8 bases matching TRBD1. CDR3 length: 16 amino acids. With 6 bases clipped from V and 5 bases from J, the junction kept 15 bases outside the gene matches. Looked up from germline, CDR1 is MDHEN and CDR2 is SYDVKM. The CDR3 spells CASSTFFRTGFNEQYV. DNA of the CDR3: TGTGCCAGCAGCACCTTTTTTCGGACAGGGTTCAACGAGCAGTACGTC.

This chain links TRBV29-1 with TRBJ2-7, with D unclear. V was trimmed by 4 bases and J by 3 bases, leaving 13 bases between them. The CDR3 has 13 amino acids. Germline V gene data show CDR1 as SQVTM and CDR2 as ANQGSEA. The CDR3 region has the DNA TGCAGCGTTGGGACGGCTCTGAGCTACGAGCAGTACTTC. Its protein product is CSVGTALSYEQYF.

V and J are TRBV2 and TRBJ1-4; D call uncertain. This CDR3 region has 16 residues. The V and J ends lost 6 bases and 3 bases respectively, with 17 bases between them. In germline, CDR1 is SNHLY, CDR2 FYNNEI. The CDR3 loop reads CASSSTLIPSNEKLFF. DNA of the CDR3: TGTGCCAGCAGCTCAACACTGATCCCGTCTAATGAAAAACTGTTTTTT.

The CDR3 sequence is CASSLPWDNIQYF. CDR3 in DNA: TGTGCCAGCAGTTTGCCATGGGATAACATTCAGTACTTC. The chain uses TRBV28 and TRBJ2-4; no clear D. The CDR3 contains 13 residues. V was clipped by 3 bases and J by 7 bases, with 10 bases between them. Germline V gives CDR1 MDHEN, CDR2 SYDVKM.

The rearrangement uses TRBV5-4 and TRBJ2-7; the D gene is possibly TRBD2 (5 bases). This CDR3 comprises 14 residues. Germline CDR1 SGHNT, CDR2 YYREEE (reference sequence). Trimming cost V 0 bases and J 1 base, with 8 bases left between them. Here the CDR3 reads CASSLAGVSYEQYV. CDR3 bases: TGTGCCAGCAGCTTGGCCGGGGTTTCCTACGAGCAGTACGTC.

V gene TRBV15 combines with J gene TRBJ1-5; D is uncertain. The CDR3 is 14 residues long. Deletions cut 3 bases from V and 5 bases from J, with 11 bases between. Looked up from germline, CDR1 is LNHNV and CDR2 is YYDKDF (reference sequence). The CDR3 DNA reads TGTGCCACCAGCAGCCGACGGGATCATCAGCCCCAGCATTTT. It is translated as CATSSRRDHQPQHF.